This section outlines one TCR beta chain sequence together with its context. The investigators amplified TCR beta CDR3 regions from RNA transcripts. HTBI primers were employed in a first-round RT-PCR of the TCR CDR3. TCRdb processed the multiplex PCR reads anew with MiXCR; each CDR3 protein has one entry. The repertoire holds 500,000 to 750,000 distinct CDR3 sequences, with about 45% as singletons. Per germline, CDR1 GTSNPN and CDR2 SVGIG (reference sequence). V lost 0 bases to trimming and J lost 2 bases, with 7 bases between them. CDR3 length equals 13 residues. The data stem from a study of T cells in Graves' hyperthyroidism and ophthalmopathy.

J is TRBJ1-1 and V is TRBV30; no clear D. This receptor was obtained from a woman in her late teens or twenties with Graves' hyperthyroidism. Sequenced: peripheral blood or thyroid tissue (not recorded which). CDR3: CAWSVSDNTEAFF. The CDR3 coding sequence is TGTGCCTGGAGTGTAAGCGATAACACTGAAGCTTTCTTT. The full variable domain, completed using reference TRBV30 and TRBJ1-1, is SQTIHQWPATLVQPVGSPLSLECTVEGTSNPNLYWYRQAAGRGLQLLFYSVGIGQISSEVPQNLSASRPQDRQFILSSKKLLLSDSGFYLCAWSVSDNTEAFFGQGTRLTVV.